This T cell receptor (beta chain) was profiled in a study of cytomegalovirus exposure and HLA in healthy donors. Study as a whole: In a previous analysis, 95 million to 130 million unique TCR beta sequences were found from about 190 million T cells.

Study-wide results and limits: HLA restriction was apparent for most CMV-associated TCR beta chains in a later analysis. When a later analysis was performed, an Asian-associated ancestry cluster reportedly had fewer N-insertions than the approximately 680-donor mean. The authors listed 164 TCR beta chains as cytomegalovirus-associated.

The PCR ran on 60 Vbeta and 13 Jbeta primers. The method was immunoSEQ multiplex PCR; TCRdb's version includes in-frame clones alone and lacks a portion of them. The top ten clones hold 6% to 9.5% of a sample with around 85,000 clones, roughly 75% of them seen once. As to this clone: No antigen is known for it.

Source material: PBMCs. This TCR was recovered from a man in his thirties or forties in good health and CMV-seronegative.

The CDR3 nucleotides read TGTGCCAGCAGCTTAACCCCTACTAGGGCTAATCATAACAATGAGCAGTTCTTC. Amino acids: CASSLTPTRANHNNEQFF. The chain joins TRBV7-3 to TRBJ2-1, with D possibly being TRBD2 (5 bases). The CDR3 is made up of 18 amino acids. V gave up 0 bases and J gave up 5 bases, with 20 bases separating them. CDR1 is SGHTA and CDR2 is FQGTGA in the germline V gene.